This section outlines one TCR beta chain sequence together with its context. The antigen remains unidentified. The sample belongs to a study of shared clonotypes between healthy human individuals. Whole-study results and caveats: Approximately 4.5% was the fraction of naive CD4 clonotypes found shared across a few donors. Clonotype sharing among donors was expected to depend on sequencing depth.

Germline lookup yields CDR1 LGHNA and CDR2 YNFKEQ. The CDR3 has 13 residues. Between the trimmed V and J ends, which lost 4 bases and 6 bases, there was a span of 13 bases. This table comes from immunoSEQ multiplex PCR, and its TCRdb copy is limited to in-frame clones, with some not included. The sample records roughly 660,000 clones, roughly 88% being singletons. Material for sequencing was memory CD8+ T cells from PBMCs. Subset in this sample: CD45RO+ cells pooled with CCR7-negative TemRA cells. The chain joins TRBV4-2 to TRBJ2-7, with D unresolved. The receptor comes from a man younger than 30 in good health. Some clones in this sample may be carry-over from other donors' samples. The CDR3 sequence: CASSPYLGFEQYF. DNA for the CDR3: TGTGCCAGCAGCCCGTATTTGGGGTTCGAGCAGTACTTC.